The rows below give T cell receptor beta chains drawn from one sample of a study of T cell changes during pregnancy in multiple sclerosis. The assay was immunoSEQ multiplex PCR, and TCRdb's table has in-frame clones only and misses some. This sample yields 25,000 to 35,000 clones, of which roughly 89% are seen a single time; more than 9% belongs to the top ten. Material: CD8+ T cells from peripheral blood mononuclear cells, obtained in the second trimester of pregnancy. The source of these receptors is a female donor with multiple sclerosis, enrolled in a pregnancy study. Each CDR3 is given with its conserved first and last residue. The D gene is left open where the match is weak. A clone size is listed for some rows: how often the clone was seen (once, few, many), or a class if it is expanded.

D gene | J gene | clone size | V gene | CDR3 DNA | CDR3 protein
TRBD1 | TRBJ1-2 | NA | TRBV27 | TGTGCCAGCAGTGCTACCCGGGACAGGACTCACACACCTAACTATGGCTACACCTTC | CASSATRDRTHTPNYGYTF
NA | TRBJ2-2 | NA | TRBV7-9 | TGTGCCAGCAGCTTCCTCGACGGGTTTGGGGAGCTGTTTTTT | CASSFLDGFGELFF
TRBD2 | TRBJ2-5 | NA | TRBV9 | TGTGCCAGCAGTAAGGCGAGCGGGGGCGGGGGTGAGACCCAGTACTTC | CASSKASGGGGETQYF
NA | TRBJ1-1 | once | TRBV14 | TGTGCCAGCAGCCCACGACAGTCGAACACTGAAGCTTTCTTT | CASSPRQSNTEAFF
NA | TRBJ1-1 | NA | TRBV10-2 | TGCGCCAGCAGTGGGGGGAGGGGGACTGAAGCTTTCTTT | CASSGGRGTEAFF
TRBD1 | TRBJ1-2 | NA | TRBV27 | TGTGCCAGCAGACTCGATGGACAGGGGCTGTATGGCTACACCTTC | CASRLDGQGLYGYTF
NA | TRBJ1-1 | NA | TRBV30 | TGTGCCTGGGGGCCCCAATCCCTTGTAATCACTGAAGCTTTCTTT | CAWGPQSLVITEAFF
NA | TRBJ1-2 | NA | TRBV9 | TGTGCCAGCAGCGTATTTGAATGGGGGGGGACGGAGGGTAACTATGGCTACACCTTC | CASSVFEWGGTEGNYGYTF
NA | TRBJ1-5 | NA | TRBV23-1 | TGCGCCAGCAGTCAATCCCCCCTTCCGGAGCCCCTTAATCAGCCCCAGCATTTT | CASSQSPLPEPLNQPQHF
TRBD2 | TRBJ2-5 | NA | TRBV6-5 | TGTGCCAGCAGTTATCGATCTAGCGGGAAACAGACCCAGTACTTC | CASSYRSSGKQTQYF
NA | TRBJ2-1 | NA | TRBV5-1 | TGCGCCAGCAGCTTGGTATTCGGAGGCAATGAGCAGTTCTTC | CASSLVFGGNEQFF
TRBD1 | TRBJ2-3 | NA | TRBV5-6 | TGTGCCACCGAGGGACAGGACACAGATACGCAGTATTTT | CATEGQDTDTQYF
NA | TRBJ2-1 | few | TRBV6-5 | TGTGCCAGCAGTTCCCGGGGGACCTACAATGAGCAGTTCTTC | CASSSRGTYNEQFF
NA | TRBJ2-7 | NA | TRBV7-9 | TGTGCCAGCAGCCCCAAGACTAAATCCTACGAGCAGTACTTC | CASSPKTKSYEQYF
NA | TRBJ2-1 | NA | TRBV9 | TGTGCCAGCAGTGGGGCAAGAAACAATGAGCAGTTCTTC | CASSGARNNEQFF
NA | TRBJ2-1 | NA | TRBV7-6 | TGTGCCAGCACCCCCTCAGCAGGACTAAGATATCATGAGCAGTTCTTC | CASTPSAGLRYHEQFF
NA | TRBJ1-1 | NA | TRBV5-4 | TGTGCCAGCAGCCGGCGGGCGAACACTGAAGCTTTCTTT | CASSRRANTEAFF
NA | TRBJ1-1 | NA | TRBV7-8 | TGTGCCAGCAGCTTAGGCGGGAGGGACTCGGTAGCTTTCTTT | CASSLGGRDSVAFF
TRBD1 | TRBJ2-6 | NA | TRBV15 | TGTGCCACCAGCAGGACAGGGGGCTCTGGGGCCAACGTCCTGACTTTC | CATSRTGGSGANVLTF
NA | TRBJ2-5 | NA | TRBV5-6 | TGTGCCAGCAGCAGGGGGGGCAATGTGGAGACCCAGTACTTC | CASSRGGNVETQYF
TRBD1 | TRBJ2-2 | few | TRBV9 | TGTGCCAGCAGCGTAAGGGACAGGGCCACCGGGGAGCTGTTTTTT | CASSVRDRATGELFF
TRBD1 | TRBJ1-1 | NA | TRBV2 | TGTGCCAGCAGCGCAAGACAGGGGGCGGACACTGAAGCTTTCTTT | CASSARQGADTEAFF
NA | TRBJ1-1 | NA | TRBV5-4 | TGTGCCAGCAGCCGCAGGGGGAACACTGAAGCTTTCTTT | CASSRRGNTEAFF
TRBD1 | TRBJ1-2 | NA | TRBV6-5 | TGTGCCAGCAGTTACTCGGCAGGGGGTGATGGCTACACCTTC | CASSYSAGGDGYTF